The rows below give T cell receptor beta chains drawn from one sample of a study of Ad26.COV2.S vaccination and SARS-CoV-2 variants. Libraries were prepared by immunoSEQ multiplex PCR; TCRdb keeps only in-frame clonotypes and omits some of them. The sample contains about 250,000 clones, approximately 87% of which appear only once. The specimen was peripheral blood, collected in a trial of Ad26.COV2.S vaccine versus placebo. The receptors originated from a person between 18 and 65 years old who received the Ad26.COV2.S COVID-19 vaccine or a placebo. CDR3s include the opening cysteine and the closing phenylalanine or tryptophan. The D gene is left open where the match is weak. Clone size is shown for a subset of rows, as once, few, many or a class of expanded clone.

J gene: TRBJ1-1; clone size: NA; D gene: NA; V gene: TRBV6-5; CDR3 protein: CASSKNRIPNTEAFF; CDR3 DNA: TGTGCCAGCAGCAAAAATCGGATTCCGAACACTGAAGCTTTCTTT
J gene: TRBJ1-1; clone size: NA; D gene: NA; V gene: TRBV29-1; CDR3 protein: CSSEGVVGVGAFF; CDR3 DNA: TGCAGCTCCGAAGGGGTTGTTGGTGTAGGAGCTTTCTTT
J gene: TRBJ2-7; clone size: NA; D gene: NA; V gene: TRBV7-9; CDR3 protein: CASSPQGTAYEQYF; CDR3 DNA: TGTGCCAGCAGTCCTCAGGGGACGGCCTACGAGCAGTACTTC
J gene: TRBJ1-1; clone size: NA; D gene: NA; V gene: TRBV2; CDR3 protein: CAGRQASNTEAFF; CDR3 DNA: TGTGCCGGAAGACAGGCAAGCAACACTGAAGCTTTCTTT
J gene: TRBJ1-1; clone size: NA; D gene: NA; V gene: TRBV18; CDR3 protein: CASSPLGRNTEAFF; CDR3 DNA: TGTGCCAGCTCACCACTAGGGCGAAACACTGAAGCTTTCTTT
J gene: TRBJ2-5; clone size: NA; D gene: NA; V gene: TRBV13; CDR3 protein: CASSLGTTTWTQYF; CDR3 DNA: TGTGCCAGCAGCTTAGGGACCACCACCTGGACCCAGTACTTC
J gene: TRBJ1-2; clone size: NA; D gene: NA; V gene: TRBV7-2; CDR3 protein: CASSSEALEIYGYTF; CDR3 DNA: TGTGCCAGCAGTTCAGAAGCCTTGGAAATCTATGGCTACACCTTC
J gene: TRBJ2-5; clone size: NA; D gene: NA; V gene: TRBV18; CDR3 protein: CASSPEQETQYF; CDR3 DNA: TGTGCCAGCTCACCAGAACAAGAGACCCAGTACTTC
J gene: TRBJ2-1; clone size: NA; D gene: NA; V gene: TRBV29-1; CDR3 protein: CSVEGPSSYNEQFF; CDR3 DNA: TGCAGCGTTGAGGGGCCTAGCTCCTACAATGAGCAGTTCTTC
J gene: TRBJ1-3; clone size: NA; D gene: NA; V gene: TRBV6-5; CDR3 protein: CASSYFQSGEGNTIYF; CDR3 DNA: TGTGCCAGCAGTTACTTCCAATCGGGGGAAGGAAACACCATATATTTT
J gene: TRBJ1-1; clone size: NA; D gene: TRBD1; V gene: TRBV2; CDR3 protein: CASSVWTGVFMNTEAFF; CDR3 DNA: TGTGCCAGCAGTGTGTGGACAGGGGTATTCATGAACACTGAAGCTTTCTTT
J gene: TRBJ1-5; clone size: NA; D gene: NA; V gene: TRBV4-2; CDR3 protein: CASSQVRGAGQPQHF; CDR3 DNA: TGTGCCAGCAGCCAAGTGCGAGGGGCTGGGCAGCCCCAGCATTTT
J gene: TRBJ1-5; clone size: NA; D gene: NA; V gene: TRBV2; CDR3 protein: CASSPIYSNQPQHF; CDR3 DNA: TGTGCCAGCAGCCCGATTTATAGCAATCAGCCCCAGCATTTT
J gene: TRBJ1-1; clone size: NA; D gene: TRBD1; V gene: TRBV15; CDR3 protein: CATSSGDSMNTEAFF; CDR3 DNA: TGTGCCACCAGCAGCGGGGACAGTATGAACACTGAAGCTTTCTTT
J gene: TRBJ2-2; clone size: few; D gene: TRBD1; V gene: TRBV28; CDR3 protein: CASSWTGYTGELFF; CDR3 DNA: TGTGCCAGCAGTTGGACAGGCTACACCGGGGAGCTGTTTTTT
J gene: TRBJ1-1; clone size: NA; D gene: TRBD1; V gene: TRBV6-4; CDR3 protein: CASKPQGAPTEAFF; CDR3 DNA: TGTGCCAGCAAACCACAGGGGGCGCCCACTGAAGCTTTCTTT
J gene: TRBJ1-2; clone size: NA; D gene: NA; V gene: TRBV7-8; CDR3 protein: CASSLESGSGYTF; CDR3 DNA: TGTGCCAGCAGCTTAGAATCGGGATCTGGCTACACCTTC